These 31 T cell receptor beta chains were sequenced from one sample in a study of radiotherapy plus CTLA-4 blockade in lung cancer. Generated by immunoSEQ multiplex PCR, the TCRdb table keeps only in-frame clones and is missing some. The sample lists tens of thousands of clones, around 69% occurring once. The sequencing used peripheral blood, collected from a patient treated with radiotherapy plus ipilimumab. These receptors were collected from a human donor with non-small cell lung cancer who had a complete response to radiotherapy plus ipilimumab.

A word on this clone: Other DNA sequences in the same sample also yield this CDR3. V usage is TRBV5-4 and J usage is TRBJ2-7; TRBD1 matches at 7 bases. Germline lookup yields CDR1 SGHNT and CDR2 YYREEE (reference sequence). The CDR3 is 14 amino acids. Trimming at V came to 0 bases and at J to 6 bases, leaving 6 bases not matched to a gene. CDR3 loop: CASSLGQGLGEQYF. The DNA for the CDR3 is TGTGCCAGCAGCTTGGGACAGGGATTGGGCGAGCAGTACTTC.

CDR3 sequence: CATSRDGAGGNTIYF. CDR3 nucleotides: TGTGCCACCAGCAGAGATGGGGCAGGGGGAAACACCATATATTTT. V is TRBV15 and J is TRBJ1-3; maybe TRBD1 (5 bases). Germline CDR1 is LNHNV and CDR2 is YYDKDF (reference sequence). Deletions cut 0 bases from V and 4 bases from J, with 10 bases between. The CDR3 loop spans 15 amino acids. Full variable domain (outside the CDR3, taken from reference TRBV15 and TRBJ1-3): DAMVIQNPRYQVTQFGKPVTLSCSQTLNHNVMYWYQQKSSQAPKLLFHYYDKDFNNEADTPDNFQSRRPNTSFCFLDIRSPGLGDTAMYLCATSRDGAGGNTIYFGEGSWLTVV.

The CDR3 is CASSEPGRVTEAFF. CDR3 nucleotide sequence: TGTGCCAGCAGTGAACCGGGGAGGGTCACTGAAGCTTTCTTT. The J gene is TRBJ1-1, the V gene TRBV6-5; D gene unclear. Between the trimmed V and J ends, which lost 5 bases and 4 bases, there was a span of 14 bases. In germline, CDR1 is MNHEY, CDR2 SVGAGI. The CDR3 sequence is 14 residues long.

This chain links TRBV13 with TRBJ2-7, with D perhaps TRBD2 (5 bases). Germline V gene lookup returns CDR1 PRHDT and CDR2 FYEKMQ (reference sequence). With 5 bases removed from V and 4 bases from J, the gap between germline ends came to 15 bases. This CDR3 is built from 14 residues. The CDR3 spells CASSPSGLAYEQYF. The CDR3 DNA reads TGTGCCAGCAGCCCTAGTGGGCTAGCATACGAGCAGTACTTC.

The gene calls are TRBV2 and TRBJ2-7, with TRBD2 as a possible D gene (6 bases). CDR1 is SNHLY and CDR2 is FYNNEI in the germline V gene. Trimming removed 9 bases from V and 2 bases from J, with 8 bases in between. The CDR3 extends over 11 amino acids. In DNA, the CDR3 is TGTGCCAGGGGCGGGACCTACGAGCAGTACTTC. Its translation is CARGGTYEQYF.

By proportion, this clone is medium-sized. V gene TRBV19 combines with J gene TRBJ1-2, with unresolved D. Germline V lookup: CDR1 LNHDA, CDR2 SQIVND (reference sequence). The CDR3 length is 11 residues. Deletions cut 8 bases from V and 2 bases from J, with 6 bases between. This CDR3 is CASVRNYGYTF. As DNA, the CDR3 is TGTGCCAGTGTCAGAAACTATGGCTACACCTTC.

The chain carries TRBV5-1 and TRBJ2-2; 7 positions match TRBD2. Germline trimming cut 2 bases from V and 4 bases from J; bases unmatched to any gene: 14. Germline CDR1 SGHRS, CDR2 YFSETQ. The CDR3 runs 18 residues. This CDR3 reads CASSLTALAVSGTGELFF. As DNA, the CDR3 is TGCGCCAGCAGCTTAACTGCTCTAGCGGTCTCAGGCACCGGGGAGCTGTTTTTT.

The chain employs TRBV6-5 and TRBJ1-2; a possible D gene is TRBD1 (5 bases). The ends were cut back, 6 bases at V and 4 bases at J, with 15 bases in the middle. Germline CDR1 is MNHEY and CDR2 is SVGAGI. This CDR3 is built from 14 residues. The DNA of the CDR3 is TGTGCCAGCAGCCCTTCGGCGGGGACCTATGGCTACACCTTC. It translates to CASSPSAGTYGYTF.

The CDR3 DNA follows: TGTGCCAGCAGCCCTCGACTAGCGGGGGGACCCACAGATACGCAGTATTTT. It codes for CASSPRLAGGPTDTQYF. The chain recombines TRBV7-8 with TRBJ2-3, with TRBD2 matching over 13 bases. V lost 5 bases to trimming and J lost 2 bases; unmatched junction nucleotides: 7. CDR3 size: 17 residues. From germline, CDR1 is SGHVS and CDR2 FQNEAQ.

The V and J genes are TRBV19 and TRBJ2-1, with 7 bases lining up with TRBD2. CDR3 length: 15 residues. CDR1 and CDR2 (germline): LNHDA, SQIVND (reference sequence). Germline trimming cut 5 bases from V and 2 bases from J; bases unmatched to any gene: 6. The CDR3, as DNA: TGTGCCAGTAGTGGGGCTAGCGGAACCTACAATGAGCAGTTCTTC. Its protein product is CASSGASGTYNEQFF.

The CDR3 DNA reads as TGTGCCAGCACCCTCGGTGACAGGGGTCTCCAAGAGACCCAGTACTTC. Residues: CASTLGDRGLQETQYF. This sequence joins TRBV7-9 and TRBJ2-5; TRBD1 matches at 8 bases. V trimming: 7 bases; J trimming: 1 base; junction bases outside the gene matches: 11. The CDR3 runs to 16 residues. CDR1 is SEHNR and CDR2 is FQNEAQ in the germline V gene (reference sequence). Together with reference TRBV7-9 and TRBJ2-5, the CDR3 gives the full variable domain: DTGVSQNPRHKITKRGQNVTFRCDPISEHNRLYWYRQTLGQGPEFLTYFQNEAQLEKSRLLSDRFSAERPKGSFSTLEIQRTEQGDSAMYLCASTLGDRGLQETQYFGPGTRLLVL.

This chain joins TRBV2 and TRBJ2-1, with TRBD2 matching over 9 bases. With 4 bases clipped from V and 3 bases from J, the junction kept 4 bases outside the gene matches. This CDR3 has 15 residues. Per the germline V gene, CDR1 is SNHLY and CDR2 is FYNNEI. CDR3: CASSVRREGYNEQFF. DNA for the CDR3: TGTGCCAGCAGTGTAAGGCGGGAGGGCTACAATGAGCAGTTCTTC.

The CDR3 loop is CASSLSGTGQEAFF. The CDR3 DNA is TGTGCCAGCAGTTTATCCGGGACAGGGCAGGAAGCTTTCTTT. The chain combines TRBV28 with TRBJ1-1, with 9 bases matching TRBD1. Losses at the gene ends were 1 base for V and 8 bases for J; bases not matched to a gene: 5. CDR1 is MDHEN and CDR2 is SYDVKM in the germline V gene. CDR3 length equals 14 residues.

The chain links TRBV19 to TRBJ2-4, with 7 bases identical to TRBD1. Germline values: CDR1 LNHDA, CDR2 SQIVND (reference sequence). Trimming cost V 4 bases and J 3 bases; bases outside gene matches: 9. The CDR3 totals 16 residues. The CDR3 reads CASSTGQVLVKNIQYF. CDR3 in DNA: TGTGCCAGTAGTACCGGACAGGTCCTGGTCAAAAACATTCAGTACTTC.

This chain connects TRBV27 to TRBJ2-7; TRBD1 is a possible D gene (5 bases). Germline CDR1 and CDR2: MNHEY and SMNVEV (reference sequence). This CDR3 contains 13 residues. V was cut by 8 bases and J by 3 bases, with 14 bases left in between. The DNA of the CDR3 is TGTGCCAGCGGCGGAAGGGGATACTACGAGCAGTACTTC. Translating gives CASGGRGYYEQYF.

This clone appeared a few times. V gene TRBV6-5 combines with J gene TRBJ1-6, with D tentatively TRBD1 (6 bases). The CDR3 extends over 14 amino acids. The germline V gene has CDR1 MNHEY and CDR2 SVGAGI. Between the trimmed V and J ends, which lost 1 base and 11 bases, there was a span of 12 bases. CDR3 DNA sequence: TGTGCCAGCAGTTACTTGGGGGCGAAGCCACCCCTCCACTTT. Protein product: CASSYLGAKPPLHF.

This clone was counted a single time. At one of its ends the junction is not consistent with the germline gene, which may arise from a read error. The chain joins TRBV2 to TRBJ1-1; 10 bases align to TRBD1. Germline V lookup: CDR1 SNHLY, CDR2 FYNNEI. CDR3 length: 15 amino acids. The CDR3 here is CASRKGGQGNAEAFF. The CDR3 DNA reads TGTGCCAGCAGGAAGGGGGGACAGGGGAACGCTGAAGCTTTCTTT.

The rearrangement links TRBV19 to TRBJ1-1, with TRBD1 identical over 9 bases. CDR1 and CDR2 from the germline V gene are LNHDA and SQIVND (reference sequence). The V segment lost 3 bases and the J segment 0 bases; nucleotides outside the gene matches: 5. This CDR3 spans 16 amino acids. In DNA form, the CDR3 reads TGTGCCAGTAGTATCGGACAGGGGAGGATGAACACTGAAGCTTTCTTT. Translated, it gives CASSIGQGRMNTEAFF. Supplemented by reference TRBV19 and TRBJ1-1, the full variable domain reads DGGITQSPKYLFRKEGQNVTLSCEQNLNHDAMYWYRQDPGQGLRLIYYSQIVNDFQKGDIAEGYSVSREKKESFPLTVTSAQKNPTAFYLCASSIGQGRMNTEAFFGQGTRLTVV.

This chain connects TRBV5-1 to TRBJ1-6, with D perhaps TRBD1 (6 bases). The CDR3 has 16 amino acids. Germline lookup yields CDR1 SGHRS and CDR2 YFSETQ. The germline V and J ends were trimmed by 5 bases and 6 bases, with 18 bases remaining between them. The CDR3 is CASREAYRESNSPLHF. The CDR3 nucleotides read TGCGCCAGCAGAGAGGCCTACAGGGAGAGTAATTCACCCCTCCACTTT.

This clone showed up just a few times. The rearrangement joins TRBV10-1 to TRBJ2-7; 7 bases agree with TRBD2. The V segment lost 3 bases and the J segment 6 bases; nucleotides outside the gene matches: 8. The CDR3 loop spans 14 amino acids. Germline V gives CDR1 WNHNN, CDR2 SYGVQD (reference sequence). CDR3 loop: CASSDWQGGVEQYF. CDR3 sequence (DNA): TGCGCCAGCAGTGATTGGCAGGGAGGGGTCGAGCAGTACTTC.

This clone has just a few counts. V gene TRBV6-5 combines with J gene TRBJ1-6; D is uncertain. With 2 bases removed from V and 7 bases from J, the gap between germline ends came to 3 bases. The CDR3 has 12 amino acids. Germline V CDR1 and CDR2: MNHEY, SVGAGI. This CDR3 is CASSYRNSPLHF. CDR3 in DNA: TGTGCCAGCAGTTACCGGAATTCACCCCTCCACTTT.

This clone is judged medium-sized. The rearrangement joins TRBV10-3 to TRBJ1-3; TRBD1 matches 7 bases. The length of the CDR3 is 16 residues. The V segment lost 6 bases and the J segment 4 bases; nucleotides outside the gene matches: 12. Looked up from germline, CDR1 is ENHRY and CDR2 is SYGVKD. Here the CDR3 reads CAIRRRDRRPGNTIYF. CDR3 in DNA: TGTGCCATCAGAAGAAGGGACAGACGCCCAGGAAACACCATATATTTT.

The V call is TRBV30, the J call TRBJ1-2; 11 bases agree with TRBD1. This CDR3 comprises 15 residues. V shed 1 base and J 6 bases; nucleotides not matched to a gene: 7. Germline V gives CDR1 GTSNPN, CDR2 SVGIG (reference sequence). The CDR3 coding sequence is TGTGCCTGGAGTGCCTACCGGACAGGGGGCGATGGCTACACCTTC. Encoded protein: CAWSAYRTGGDGYTF.

This clone was seen more than once but under ten times. The rearrangement links TRBV11-2 to TRBJ2-7, with 7 bases identical to TRBD1. Per germline, CDR1 SGHAT and CDR2 FQNNGV. V lost 9 bases to trimming and J lost 1 base; unmatched junction nucleotides: 3. CDR3 length: 12 amino acids. The DNA of the CDR3 is TGTGCCAGTATGGGACAGTCCTACGAGCAGTACTTC. The encoded protein is CASMGQSYEQYF.

The chain couples TRBV19 to TRBJ1-3; no firm D call. The CDR3 sequence is 14 residues long. CDR1 and CDR2 from the germline V gene are LNHDA and SQIVND (reference sequence). V was cut by 5 bases and J by 0 bases, with 8 bases left in between. This CDR3 reads CASSRGYSGNTIYF. The CDR3 DNA follows: TGTGCCAGTAGTCGAGGCTACTCTGGAAACACCATATATTTT.

The chain carries TRBV6-6 and TRBJ2-7, with 7 positions matching TRBD1. This CDR3 region has 15 residues. The V gene's germline CDR1 is MNHNY and CDR2 SVGAGI (reference sequence). After removal of 0 bases from V and 3 bases from J, the junction contained 5 bases not matched to a gene. The CDR3 reads CASSYSSQGVYEQYF. The CDR3 DNA sequence: TGTGCCAGCAGTTACTCGAGCCAGGGGGTCTACGAGCAGTACTTC.

The chain carries TRBV5-1 and TRBJ2-2; 7 bases align to TRBD1. CDR3 length: 15 residues. Germline V gene data show CDR1 as SGHRS and CDR2 as YFSETQ. V trimming: 6 bases; J trimming: 3 bases; junction bases outside the gene matches: 8. The CDR3 loop is CASKRNTGDTGELFF. The CDR3 coding sequence is TGCGCCAGCAAGCGGAATACAGGGGACACCGGGGAGCTGTTTTTT.

A few counts support this clone. The chain uses TRBV5-8 and TRBJ1-5; 7 nucleotides agree with TRBD1. The CDR3 is made up of 16 amino acids. Germline CDR1 reads SGHTS; CDR2 reads YDEGEE. V was pared by 3 bases and J by 0 bases, with 6 bases of the junction left unmatched. The CDR3 is CASSSGQAYSNQPQHF. The CDR3 DNA reads TGTGCCAGCAGCTCAGGACAGGCATATAGCAATCAGCCCCAGCATTTT.

V is TRBV11-2 and J is TRBJ2-7, with TRBD1 identical over 8 bases. The CDR3 is 15 residues long. V shed 1 base, J shed 2 bases, and the junction held 4 bases outside the gene matches. Germline CDR1 is SGHAT and CDR2 is FQNNGV. The CDR3 region is CASSLGRTGPYEQYF. The CDR3 DNA sequence: TGTGCCAGCAGCTTAGGTCGGACAGGGCCCTACGAGCAGTACTTC. The full variable domain, in which reference TRBV11-2 and TRBJ2-7 provide the parts outside the CDR3, is EAGVAQSPRYKIIEKRQSVAFWCNPISGHATLYWYQQILGQGPKLLIQFQNNGVVDDSQLPKDRFSAERLKGVDSTLKIQPAKLEDSAVYLCASSLGRTGPYEQYFGPGTRLTVT.

V and J are TRBV28 and TRBJ2-2; D ambiguous. V was pared by 1 base and J by 5 bases, with 5 bases between. The CDR3 has 13 amino acids. Per germline, CDR1 MDHEN and CDR2 SYDVKM. The CDR3 DNA is TGTGCCAGCAGTTTATCTAGAACCGGGGAGCTGTTTTTT. Translating gives CASSLSRTGELFF.

The V gene is TRBV11-3, the J gene TRBJ2-2; the D is unclear. This CDR3 has 15 amino acids. Between the trimmed V and J ends, which lost 4 bases and 1 base, there was a span of 10 bases. The germline CDR1 and CDR2 sequences are SGHNT and YENEEA. In nucleotides, the CDR3 is TGTGCCAGCAGCTCCGGCAGCGTGAACACCGGGGAGCTGTTTTTT. As protein: CASSSGSVNTGELFF.